The entry that follows covers one T cell receptor beta chain sequence. The antigen remains undetermined. These donors, healthy bone marrow donors, were studied. Researchers ran the PCR with 60 Vbeta and 13 Jbeta primers. The method was immunoSEQ multiplex PCR; TCRdb's version includes in-frame clones alone and lacks a portion of them. The sample includes about 96,000 clones, 65% to 75% of them seen just once. This specimen comes from a study of cytomegalovirus exposure and HLA in healthy donors. The germline CDR1 and CDR2 sequences are SGHDT and YYEEEE. The V end was cut by 2 bases, the J end by 5 bases, with 13 bases between. The CDR3 runs to 14 residues. Findings and limits, study-wide: Rare TCR sequences predominated, though certain public TCRs were found in many donors.

The specimen was PBMCs. This receptor was taken from a woman aged 70-85 years in good health and CMV-seropositive. This chain uses TRBV5-6 with TRBJ1-1; D remains unclear. CDR3: CASSLGLAGTEAFF. The CDR3 region has the DNA TGTGCCAGCAGCTTAGGGCTTGCGGGTACTGAAGCTTTCTTT. The entire variable domain, with the rest obtained from reference TRBV5-6 and TRBJ1-1, is as follows: DAGVTQSPTHLIKTRGQQVTLRCSPKSGHDTVSWYQQALGQGPQFIFQYYEEEERQRGNFPDRFSGHQFPNYSSELNVNALLLGDSALYLCASSLGLAGTEAFFGQGTRLTVV.